A selection of T cell receptor beta chains follows, all from one sample in a study of vaccination and CD4 T cells after COVID-19. Which antigens these TCRs recognize remains unknown. TCRdb fed the PCR reads into MiXCR, producing one record per CDR3 protein. The sample lists some 980 distinct CDR3 sequences; under 35% were seen once. The sequenced sample was CD4+ T cells from blood, cultured in vitro. The source is a human donor in good health. Both conserved end residues are part of each CDR3. A D gene is named only where the DNA matches it firmly. Not all rows give a size; the values are once, few, many and, for expanded clones, a class.

D,size,V,J,DNA,CDR3
.,.,TRBV5-1,TRBJ2-5,TGCGCCAGCAGCTTGGCCGGGTCTTCCCAAGAGACCCAGTACTTC,CASSLAGSSQETQYF
.,.,TRBV5-6,TRBJ2-5,TGTGCCAGCAGCTTGCAGGGGTACCAAGAGACCCAGTACTTC,CASSLQGYQETQYF
TRBD1,.,TRBV6-1,TRBJ1-2,TGTGCCAGCAGCCACGGCGACAGGGCTCGGCATGGCTACACCTTC,CASSHGDRARHGYTF
.,.,TRBV28,TRBJ1-5,TGTGCCAGCAGTTTTATTGGGCGCAATCAGCCCCAGCATTTT,CASSFIGRNQPQHF
.,few,TRBV20-1,TRBJ2-2,TGCAGTGCTAGAGGGGGGGACGCCGCGAACACCGGGGAGCTGTTTTTT,CSARGGDAANTGELFF
.,few,TRBV2,TRBJ1-2,TGTGCCAGCAGTTATGAGACTGTTAACTATGGCTACACCTTC,CASSYETVNYGYTF
.,.,TRBV7-2,TRBJ1-2,TGTGCCAGCAGCTTGATAGGGGGCTATGGCTACACCTTC,CASSLIGGYGYTF
.,medium-sized,TRBV4-1,TRBJ2-1,TGCGCCAGCAGCCAAGAACCGCGGAGCTCCTACAATGAGCAGTTCTTC,CASSQEPRSSYNEQFF
.,.,TRBV20-1,TRBJ1-6,TGCAGTGCTAGATACGATCCTAATTCACCCCTCCACTTT,CSARYDPNSPLHF
.,.,TRBV20-1,TRBJ2-2,TGCAGTGCTAGCCCGCCGGGGCGGGGAAACACCGGGGAGCTGTTTTTT,CSASPPGRGNTGELFF
.,few,TRBV7-9,TRBJ1-2,TGTGCCAGCAGCTTAGCGGGAGGGAACTATGGCTACACCTTC,CASSLAGGNYGYTF
.,few,TRBV7-9,TRBJ1-1,TGTGCCAGCAGTTTGGCGGACGGACGGGGGAACACTGAAGCTTTCTTT,CASSLADGRGNTEAFF
TRBD1,.,TRBV7-8,TRBJ1-1,TGTGCCAGCAGCCCTAGCCCGCCGGGACAGGGTTATACTGAAGCTTTCTTT,CASSPSPPGQGYTEAFF
.,.,TRBV7-3,TRBJ2-3,TGTGCCAGCAGCCACCCCCCTGGAGATACGCAGTATTTT,CASSHPPGDTQYF
.,.,TRBV20-1,TRBJ1-1,TGCAGTACTAGGAGCGGGCACACTCCGAACACTGAAGCTTTCTTT,CSTRSGHTPNTEAFF
TRBD1,few,TRBV6-1,TRBJ1-1,TGTGCCAGCAGTGAAGGGCGGGAGTACAGGGGGCTAACTGAAGCTTTCTTT,CASSEGREYRGLTEAFF
TRBD2,.,TRBV19,TRBJ2-3,TGTGCCAGTAGTACCGGTTCCGGGACTAGCGGGAGCAGAGATACGCAGTATTTT,CASSTGSGTSGSRDTQYF
.,.,TRBV18,TRBJ2-5,TGTGCCAGCTCACCGACTGACGCATTGCAACAAGAGACCCAGTACTTC,CASSPTDALQQETQYF
TRBD2,few,TRBV19,TRBJ2-3,TGTGCCAGTACGAGGAACCTAGCGGGGGACACGCAGTATTTT,CASTRNLAGDTQYF
.,.,TRBV7-2,TRBJ1-1,TGTGCCAGCAGCGGGATCCGGAGCACTGAAGCTTTCTTT,CASSGIRSTEAFF
.,.,TRBV7-8,TRBJ1-4,TGTGCCAGCAGCTTAGTAATTGGGGTTGGACGTGAAAAACTGTTTTTT,CASSLVIGVGREKLFF
TRBD1,.,TRBV30,TRBJ1-1,TGTGCCTGGAGTACACAGGGGAAGAACACTGAAGCTTTCTTT,CAWSTQGKNTEAFF
TRBD1,once,TRBV9,TRBJ1-2,TGTGCCAGCAGCGAGGGACAGCTCTATGGCTACACCTTC,CASSEGQLYGYTF
TRBD2,few,TRBV20-1,TRBJ2-1,TGCAGTGCAGCCGGGACTAGCGGGAGAAAGTTCTCCTACAATGAGCAGTTCTTC,CSAAGTSGRKFSYNEQFF
.,few,TRBV7-8,TRBJ2-5,TGTGCCAGCAGCTTAACCCGGACAGCCCCGGAGACCCAGTACTTC,CASSLTRTAPETQYF
.,medium-sized,TRBV15,TRBJ1-2,TGTGCCACCAGCAGGACTGGGGGGCTAAGTCGGTATGGCTACACCTTC,CATSRTGGLSRYGYTF
.,.,TRBV20-1,TRBJ1-4,TGCAGTGCGCCGGACCCTTCTGCAACTAATGAAAAACTGTTTTTT,CSAPDPSATNEKLFF
.,few,TRBV5-4,TRBJ1-2,TGTGCCAGCAGCTTGGCCGCACATGGCTACACCTTC,CASSLAAHGYTF
.,.,TRBV28,TRBJ2-5,.,CASSTSDRQETQYF